A selection of T cell receptor beta chains follows, all from one sample in a study of blood T cell repertoires in COVID-19. The repertoire was sequenced with immunoSEQ multiplex PCR; TCRdb's copy has only in-frame clones and lacks some. This sample carries about 50,000 clones, about 89% of them seen once, and the ten largest clones take roughly a quarter. The source material was peripheral blood. The receptors stem from a human donor in a cohort sampled during active COVID-19. CDR3s include the opening cysteine and the closing phenylalanine or tryptophan. The D gene is left open where the match is weak. Size values are once, few and many counts, or a class for expanded clones, and some rows have none.

j_call | clone_size | d_call | v_call | cdr3_nt | cdr3_aa
TRBJ1-4 | - | TRBD1 | TRBV6-5 | TGTGCCAGCAGTTTCTTACACACAGGGGAAAGTGAAAAACTGTTTTTT | CASSFLHTGESEKLFF
TRBJ2-1 | - | - | TRBV24-1 | TGTGCCACCAGTGATCGGGGGACTGGGTACAATGAGCAGTTCTTC | CATSDRGTGYNEQFF
TRBJ2-1 | medium-sized | - | TRBV11-2 | TGTGCCAGCAGCCTAACTACAGGGAATGAGCAGTTCTTC | CASSLTTGNEQFF
TRBJ2-3 | - | - | TRBV7-2 | TGTGCCAGCAGCTCCCGACCCCCCGGGGGTCCAGATACGCAGTATTTT | CASSSRPPGGPDTQYF
TRBJ2-7 | - | - | TRBV5-1 | TGCGCCAGCAGCCTGGAGGGGAAAAACGAGCAGTACTTC | CASSLEGKNEQYF
TRBJ1-4 | - | - | TRBV28 | TGTGCCATCGCGACGGGGGACGAAAAACTGTTTTTT | CAIATGDEKLFF
TRBJ2-2 | - | - | TRBV5-8 | TGTGCCAGCACCCTGATGAGGAACACCGGGGAGCTGTTTTTT | CASTLMRNTGELFF
TRBJ2-7 | - | TRBD1 | TRBV5-1 | TGCGCCAGCAGCCGACCCGGGACAGGGGGTGGCGAGCAGTACTTC | CASSRPGTGGGEQYF
TRBJ1-1 | once | TRBD1 | TRBV24-1 | TGTGCCACCAGGGGACAGAATACGAACACTGAAGCTTTCTTT | CATRGQNTNTEAFF
TRBJ2-4 | - | - | TRBV16 | TGTGCCAGCAGCCAATCGTCAGGGGGGAGGACCAAAAACATTCAGTACTTC | CASSQSSGGRTKNIQYF
TRBJ2-1 | once | TRBD2 | TRBV7-2 | TGTGCCAGCAGCTTAGGGGGACTAGCGGGGGGCCACAATGAGCAGTTCTTC | CASSLGGLAGGHNEQFF
TRBJ2-7 | - | - | TRBV30 | TGTGCCTGGAGTGTTGGAGTAGCGGTCTACGAGCAGTACTTC | CAWSVGVAVYEQYF
TRBJ1-4 | - | - | TRBV2 | TGTGCCAGTGCCGTCAGGGGCATAGATGAAAAACTGTTTTTT | CASAVRGIDEKLFF
TRBJ2-7 | once | TRBD1 | TRBV24-1 | TGTGCCACCAGTGATGCCGGGACAGGGGCCTACGAGCAGTACTTC | CATSDAGTGAYEQYF
TRBJ2-3 | once | TRBD2 | TRBV5-8 | TGTGCCAGCACCCCGATCGGGGCTAGCGGCAAAAATACGCAGTATTTT | CASTPIGASGKNTQYF
TRBJ1-2 | - | - | TRBV29-1 | TGCAGCGCGGAACAGGGCCCCTATGGCTACACCTTC | CSAEQGPYGYTF
TRBJ2-6 | - | TRBD1 | TRBV24-1 | TGTGCCACCAGTGGACTACAGGGGGCTAGCTCTGGGGCCAACGTCCTGACTTTC | CATSGLQGASSGANVLTF
TRBJ2-3 | once | - | TRBV24-1 | TGTGCCACCAGTGTGTCGTCTAGCACAGATACGCAGTATTTT | CATSVSSSTDTQYF
TRBJ1-5 | medium-sized | TRBD1 | TRBV19 | TGTGCCAGCAAGACAGGGGATAAGGGAAACAATCAGCCCCAGCATTTT | CASKTGDKGNNQPQHF
TRBJ2-2 | - | - | TRBV11-1 | TGTGCCAGCAGCTTAGGAGGGGGAGCCGGCGGGGAGCTGTTTTTT | CASSLGGGAGGELFF
TRBJ2-5 | - | - | TRBV5-4 | TGTGCCAGCAGCTTGGCTAGCCCGGGGACCCAGTACTTC | CASSLASPGTQYF
TRBJ1-2 | - | - | TRBV19 | TGTGCCAGTAATTCCACGCGGGGGGGTGGTGGCTACACCTTC | CASNSTRGGGGYTF
TRBJ1-6 | few | TRBD1 | TRBV30 | TGTGCCTGGAGTGGACAGGGCCACTCACCCCTCCACTTT | CAWSGQGHSPLHF
TRBJ1-3 | few | - | TRBV5-4 | TGTGCCAGCAGCTTGGGGCGGCCTGGAAACACCATATATTTT | CASSLGRPGNTIYF
TRBJ1-4 | - | - | TRBV28 | TGTGCCACACTGCGGGGAAATAATGAAAAACTGTTTTTT | CATLRGNNEKLFF
TRBJ2-7 | - | - | TRBV28 | TGTGCCAGCAGGGCGAACAGTCCCTACGAGCAGTACTTC | CASRANSPYEQYF
TRBJ2-2 | - | - | TRBV5-1 | TGCGCCAGCAGCCTGGCTGTGAACACCGGGGAGCTGTTTTTT | CASSLAVNTGELFF
TRBJ1-1 | - | TRBD1 | TRBV14 | TGTGCCAGCAGCCCCCGGGACAGGGTGATTTTCACTGAAGCTTTCTTT | CASSPRDRVIFTEAFF
TRBJ2-1 | - | TRBD2 | TRBV5-4 | TGTGCCAGCAGCTTGACGGGAGGGACCTACAATGAGCAGTTCTTC | CASSLTGGTYNEQFF